This T cell receptor beta chain was found in a study of T-cell reconstitution after alpha-beta-depleted transplantation in children. Unique molecular identifiers were incorporated when the TCRbeta library was constructed. TCRdb used MiXCR to reprocess the PCR reads, holding one entry per CDR3 protein. The table has some 830,000 distinct CDR3 sequences, roughly 15% seen once; the top ten hold approximately 5%. In its sample, this clonotype was seen a few times. No antigen is known for it. The V end lost 4 bases, the J end lost 1 base, and 16 bases lay between the germline ends. This CDR3 has 16 residues. The germline CDR1 and CDR2 sequences are LGHDT and YNNKEL (reference sequence). Study findings and constraints: Expanded graft clones, several hundred of them, were reportedly the source of alpha-beta T cells about two months after transplant. Newly produced T cells mostly accounted for T-cell counts and diversity one year post-transplant.

The origin of this receptor is a male patient under 18 who had a stem cell transplant for acute lymphoblastic leukemia, so the T cells may come from the graft donor. The sequencing used PBMCs, mostly from graft donor cells, collected 360 days after TCRalphabeta/CD19-depleted stem cell transplant. The chain links TRBV3-1 to TRBJ2-5; D possibly corresponds to TRBD1 (5 bases). For the CDR3, the DNA is TGTGCCAGCAGCCCGCAGGGATCCCCAGTCCAAGAGACCCAGTACTTC. Its translation: CASSPQGSPVQETQYF.